The clone carrying this TCR beta chain was observed at least ten times. There are 17 residues in the CDR3. Losses at the gene ends were 3 bases for V and 2 bases for J; bases not matched to a gene: 10. Germline assignment: CDR1 ENHRY and CDR2 SYGVKD. This entry belongs to a study of spatial heterogeneity in lung cancer. Sample time point: sample taken at primary tumor resection. TCRdb analysed the 5' RACE reads with MiXCR anew, one entry per CDR3 protein. The sample shows a few thousand distinct CDR3 sequences, around 8.5% of them seen only once. The specimen comprised normal lung tissue next to the tumor, sampled at surgery. The clonotype was recovered from a female donor with early-stage non-small cell lung cancer. The J gene is TRBJ2-5, the V gene TRBV10-3; 9 bases are shared with TRBD2. The DNA for the CDR3 is TGTGCCATCAGTGATTTGGGAGCGGGGGGTTCTCAAGAGACCCAGTACTTC. Translated: CAISDLGAGGSQETQYF.